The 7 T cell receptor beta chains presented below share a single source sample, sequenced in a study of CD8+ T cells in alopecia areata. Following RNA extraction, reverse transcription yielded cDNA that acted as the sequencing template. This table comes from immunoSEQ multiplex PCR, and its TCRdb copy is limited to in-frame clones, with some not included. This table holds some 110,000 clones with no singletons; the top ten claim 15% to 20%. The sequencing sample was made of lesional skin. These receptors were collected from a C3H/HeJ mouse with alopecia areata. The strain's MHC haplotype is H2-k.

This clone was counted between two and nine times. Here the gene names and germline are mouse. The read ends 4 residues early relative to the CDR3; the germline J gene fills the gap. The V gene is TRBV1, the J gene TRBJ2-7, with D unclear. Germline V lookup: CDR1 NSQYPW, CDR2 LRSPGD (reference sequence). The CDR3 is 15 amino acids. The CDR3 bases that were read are TGCACCTGCAGTGCAGATCCACCCGACAAATAT. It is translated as CTCSADPPDKY. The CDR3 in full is CTCSADPPDKYEQYF. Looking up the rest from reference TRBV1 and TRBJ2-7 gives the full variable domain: VTLLEQNPRWRLVPRGQAVNLRCILKNSQYPWMSWYQQDLQKQLQWLFTLRSPGDKEVKSLPGADYLATRVTDTELRLQVANMSQGRTLYCTCSADPPDKYEQYFGPGTRLTVL.

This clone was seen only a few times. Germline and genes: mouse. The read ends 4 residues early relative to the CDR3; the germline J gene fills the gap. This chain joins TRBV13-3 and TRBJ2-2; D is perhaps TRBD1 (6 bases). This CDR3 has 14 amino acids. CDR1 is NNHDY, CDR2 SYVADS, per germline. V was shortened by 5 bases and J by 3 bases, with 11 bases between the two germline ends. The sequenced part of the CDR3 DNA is TGTGCCAGCAGAGAGGGACAATACACCGGG. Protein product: CASREGQYTG. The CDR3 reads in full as CASREGQYTGQLYF.

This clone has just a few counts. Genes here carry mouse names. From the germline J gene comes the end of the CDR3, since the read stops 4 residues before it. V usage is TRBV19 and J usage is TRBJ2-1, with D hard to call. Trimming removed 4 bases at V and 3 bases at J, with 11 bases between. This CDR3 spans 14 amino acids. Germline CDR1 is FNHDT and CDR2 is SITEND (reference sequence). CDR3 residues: CASSLQNLYAEQFF. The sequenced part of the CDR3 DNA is TGTGCCAGCAGTCTACAAAATCTCTATGCT.

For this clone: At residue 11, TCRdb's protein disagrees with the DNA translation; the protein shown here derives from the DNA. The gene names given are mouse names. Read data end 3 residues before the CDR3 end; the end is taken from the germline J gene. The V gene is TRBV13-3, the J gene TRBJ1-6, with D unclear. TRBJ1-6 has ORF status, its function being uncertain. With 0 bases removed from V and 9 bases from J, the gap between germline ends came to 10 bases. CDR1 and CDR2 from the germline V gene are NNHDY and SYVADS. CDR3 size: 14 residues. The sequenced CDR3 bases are TGTGCCAGCAGTGATGTGGGGATTGGTTCGCCC. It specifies CASSDVGIGSP. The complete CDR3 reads CASSDVGIGSPLYF.

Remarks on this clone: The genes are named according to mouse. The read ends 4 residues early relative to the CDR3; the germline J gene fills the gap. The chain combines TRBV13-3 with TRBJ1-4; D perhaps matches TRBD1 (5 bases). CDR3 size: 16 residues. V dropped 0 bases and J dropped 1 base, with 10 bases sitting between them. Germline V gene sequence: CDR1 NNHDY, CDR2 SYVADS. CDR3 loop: CASSDEGESSNERLFF. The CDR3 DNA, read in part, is TGTGCCAGCAGTGATGAAGGGGAAAGTTCCAACGAA.

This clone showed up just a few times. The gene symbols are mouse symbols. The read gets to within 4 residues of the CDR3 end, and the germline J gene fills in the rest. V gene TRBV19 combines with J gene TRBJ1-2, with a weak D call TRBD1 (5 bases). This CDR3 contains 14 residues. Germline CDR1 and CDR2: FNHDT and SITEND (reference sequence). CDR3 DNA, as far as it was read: TGTGCCAGCAGTATAGCCTGGGGGGAGAGC. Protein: CASSIAWGES. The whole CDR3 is CASSIAWGESDYTF. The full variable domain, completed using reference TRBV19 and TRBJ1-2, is GGIITQTPKFLIGQEGQKLTLKCQQNFNHDTMYWYRQDSGKGLRLIYYSITENDLQKGDLSEGYDASREKKSSFSLTVTSAQKNEMAVFLCASSIAWGESDYTFGSGTRLLVI.

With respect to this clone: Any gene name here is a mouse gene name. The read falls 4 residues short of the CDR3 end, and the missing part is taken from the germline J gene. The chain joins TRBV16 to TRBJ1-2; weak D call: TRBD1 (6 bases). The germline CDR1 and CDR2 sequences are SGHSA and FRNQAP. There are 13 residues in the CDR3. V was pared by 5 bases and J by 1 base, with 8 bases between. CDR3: CASSTGQNSDYTF. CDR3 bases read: TGTGCAAGCAGCACGGGACAAAACTCC.